The 21 T cell receptor beta chains listed next were all sequenced from one sample in a study of OX40 agonist ivuxolimab in advanced cancers. The protocol was immunoSEQ multiplex PCR, while the TCRdb copy is restricted to in-frame clones and leaves out a portion. The data show over 80,000 clones, over 80% seen once. Specimen: CD4+ or CD8+ T cells sorted from blood, collected in a trial of the OX40 agonist ivuxolimab. Receptors were obtained from an adult with an advanced solid tumor such as melanoma, head and neck, liver or kidney cancer.

The chain employs TRBV7-7 and TRBJ2-7; D is unresolved. V gave up 1 base and J gave up 5 bases, with 27 bases separating them. Germline V gene lookup returns CDR1 SSHAT and CDR2 FNYEAQ (reference sequence). CDR3 size: 19 residues. Here the CDR3 reads CASSLGPPSLQALGNEQYF. The CDR3 DNA is TGTGCCAGCAGCTTAGGTCCCCCAAGTCTGCAAGCCCTTGGGAACGAGCAGTACTTC.

The chain joins TRBV15 to TRBJ2-1; D remains ambiguous. The CDR3 covers 16 residues. Trimming shortened V by 3 bases and J by 2 bases, and 14 bases separated the two germline ends. Per the germline V gene, CDR1 is LNHNV and CDR2 is YYDKDF (reference sequence). DNA of the CDR3: TGTGCCACCAGCAGGGGCCTCACAAGCGCCTACAATGAGCAGTTCTTC. Its translation is CATSRGLTSAYNEQFF.

The chain links TRBV19 to TRBJ2-7, with 10 bases lining up with TRBD1. The CDR3 totals 14 residues. Germline trimming cut 5 bases from V and 6 bases from J; bases unmatched to any gene: 7. CDR1 is LNHDA, CDR2 SQIVND, per germline (reference sequence). CDR3 residues: CASSPRGDRGEQYF. CDR3 in DNA: TGTGCCAGTAGTCCAAGAGGGGACAGGGGCGAGCAGTACTTC.

The sample holds one count of this clone. The gene calls are TRBV5-5 and TRBJ1-4; D remains ambiguous. V lost 4 bases and J 3 bases, leaving 13 bases between the germline ends. This CDR3 contains 15 residues. CDR1 is SGHKS, CDR2 YYEKEE, per germline (reference sequence). In DNA form, the CDR3 reads TGTGCCAGCAGCATGACCGGGAACCCTAATGAAAAACTGTTTTTT. Residues: CASSMTGNPNEKLFF. The full variable domain, with the rest looked up from reference TRBV5-5 and TRBJ1-4, is DAGVTQSPTHLIKTRGQQVTLRCSPISGHKSVSWYQQVLGQGPQFIFQYYEKEERGRGNFPDRFSARQFPNYSSELNVNALLLGDSALYLCASSMTGNPNEKLFFGSGTQLSVL.

The rearrangement joins TRBV6-6 to TRBJ1-2; D gene unclear. Germline V gives CDR1 MNHNY, CDR2 SVGAGI (reference sequence). The CDR3 covers 13 residues. Trimming left V 2 bases short and J 2 bases short, with 6 bases between. CDR3 DNA sequence: TGTGCCAGCAGTTACCGGGAAAACTATGGCTACACCTTC. Its protein is CASSYRENYGYTF.

The chain recombines TRBV5-5 with TRBJ2-3; the D is unclear. CDR1 is SGHKS, CDR2 YYEKEE, per germline (reference sequence). This CDR3 comprises 12 residues. V was pared by 3 bases and J by 2 bases, with 4 bases between. In nucleotides, the CDR3 is TGTGCCAGCAGCTCCATCACAGATACGCAGTATTTT. This translates into CASSSITDTQYF.

The gene calls are TRBV2 and TRBJ1-4; D uncertain. The CDR3 is 16 residues long. Trimming removed 4 bases from V and 3 bases from J, with 15 bases in between. Germline V lookup: CDR1 SNHLY, CDR2 FYNNEI. The CDR3 DNA sequence: TGTGCCAGCAGTGTGGGCAGCCGGTGGGCTAATGAAAAACTGTTTTTT. Translating it yields CASSVGSRWANEKLFF.

V usage is TRBV28 and J usage is TRBJ2-1, with 8 bases matching TRBD1. V lost 7 bases to trimming and J lost 3 bases; unmatched junction nucleotides: 8. This CDR3 is built from 15 residues. From germline, CDR1 is MDHEN and CDR2 SYDVKM. CDR3 in DNA: TGTGCCAGCATCCCCGGACAGGGTGTCTACAATGAGCAGTTCTTC. Its protein is CASIPGQGVYNEQFF. Full variable domain (missing parts from reference TRBV28 and TRBJ2-1): DVKVTQSSRYLVKRTGEKVFLECVQDMDHENMFWYRQDPGLGLRLIYFSYDVKMKEKGDIPEGYSVSREKKERFSLILESASTNQTSMYLCASIPGQGVYNEQFFGPGTRLTVL.

V is TRBV5-4 and J is TRBJ2-5; a possible D gene is TRBD1 (6 bases). In germline, CDR1 is SGHNT, CDR2 YYREEE (reference sequence). The CDR3 loop spans 14 amino acids. Trimming pared 3 bases from V and 2 bases from J, leaving 11 bases between. CDR3 protein: CASSSPGQQETQYF. The CDR3 DNA follows: TGTGCCAGCAGCTCGCCTGGACAGCAAGAGACCCAGTACTTC.

CDR3: CASSIQDTGELFF. Written as DNA, the CDR3 is TGTGCCAGTAGTATCCAAGACACCGGGGAGCTGTTTTTT. The rearrangement uses TRBV19 and TRBJ2-2; D gene uncertain. From germline, CDR1 is LNHDA and CDR2 SQIVND (reference sequence). The V and J ends lost 3 bases and 3 bases respectively, with 5 bases between them. This CDR3 is built from 13 residues.

V gene TRBV4-3 combines with J gene TRBJ1-4, with D maybe TRBD1 (5 bases). Trimming removed 1 base from V and 3 bases from J, with 15 bases in between. The CDR3 runs to 17 residues. The V gene's germline CDR1 is LGHNA and CDR2 YSLEER. DNA of the CDR3: TGCGCCAGCAGCCAAGTCGTGTGGGGGACCTCTAATGAAAAACTGTTTTTT. Its protein product is CASSQVVWGTSNEKLFF.

To note about this clone: Other DNA variants within this sample encode the same CDR3. The rearrangement uses TRBV7-2 and TRBJ1-1, with a possible D match to TRBD1 (6 bases). V lost 5 bases and J lost 4, with 14 bases in between. CDR1 is SGHTA, CDR2 FQGNSA, per germline. CDR3 length equals 14 residues. Here the CDR3 DNA reads TGTGCCAGCAGCCCTCAGGGGAGGCGCACTGAAGCTTTCTTT. Residues: CASSPQGRRTEAFF.

The CDR3 here is CASSPTGRLYGYTF. CDR3 sequence (DNA): TGTGCCAGCAGCCCTACTGGCCGTCTGTATGGCTACACCTTC. The chain employs TRBV28 and TRBJ1-2; D gene ambiguous. The CDR3 length is 14 residues. CDR1 is MDHEN and CDR2 is SYDVKM in the germline V gene. Trimming shortened V by 6 bases and J by 5 bases, and 16 bases separated the two germline ends.

The chain is built from TRBV6-1 and TRBJ2-3; TRBD2 matches at 10 bases. From germline, CDR1 is MNHNS and CDR2 SASEGT. The ends lost 4 bases at V and 8 bases at J; junction bases unmatched: 12. The CDR3 has 16 residues. This chain's CDR3 is CASSGTPGLALGTQYF. In DNA form, the CDR3 reads TGTGCCAGCAGTGGAACACCGGGACTAGCGTTGGGTACGCAGTATTTT.

V and J are TRBV7-2 and TRBJ1-5; no definite D call. This CDR3 spans 14 amino acids. V was trimmed by 1 base and J by 5 bases, leaving 9 bases between them. In germline, CDR1 is SGHTA, CDR2 FQGNSA. CDR3 region: CASSLVGIDQPQHF. DNA for the CDR3: TGTGCCAGCAGCTTAGTCGGGATCGATCAGCCCCAGCATTTT. Full variable domain (outside the CDR3, taken from reference TRBV7-2 and TRBJ1-5): GAGVSQSPSNKVTEKGKDVELRCDPISGHTALYWYRQSLGQGLEFLIYFQGNSAPDKSGLPSDRFSAERTGGSVSTLTIQRTQQEDSAVYLCASSLVGIDQPQHFGDGTRLSIL.

This clone occurred once. This chain uses TRBV18 with TRBJ2-7; D gene ambiguous. The CDR3 spans 12 residues. V was trimmed by 4 bases and J by 3 bases, leaving 7 bases between them. CDR1 is KGHSH, CDR2 LQKENI, per germline. CDR3 in DNA: TGTGCCAGCTCACTGACCAGCTACGAGCAGTACTTC. Protein sequence: CASSLTSYEQYF.

This CDR3 is CASSPQGAGNTIYF. The CDR3 nucleotides read TGTGCCAGCAGCCCTCAGGGGGCTGGAAACACCATATATTTT. The J gene is TRBJ1-3, the V gene TRBV9; 7 nucleotides agree with TRBD1. This CDR3 spans 14 amino acids. J gave up 2 bases and V 4 bases, and 3 bases lay outside the gene matches. From germline, CDR1 is SGDLS and CDR2 YYNGEE.

This sequence joins TRBV7-9 and TRBJ2-4, with a weak D call TRBD1 (5 bases). Per germline, CDR1 SEHNR and CDR2 FQNEAQ (reference sequence). V lost 1 base, J lost 7 bases, and 8 bases lay in between. The CDR3 contains 13 residues. CDR3 DNA sequence: TGTGCCAGCAGCTTAGGGGCAGGGAACATTCAGTACTTC. It codes for CASSLGAGNIQYF.

This sequence joins TRBV18 and TRBJ1-5, with TRBD1 matching over 10 bases. There are 19 residues in the CDR3. With V trimmed by 2 bases and J by 2 bases, 12 bases remained unmatched. The germline V gene has CDR1 KGHSH and CDR2 LQKENI. The CDR3 nucleotides are TGTGCCAGCTCACCATTTGGGGACAGGGGTGGAGGTGGCAATCAGCCCCAGCATTTT. It yields the protein CASSPFGDRGGGGNQPQHF.

The chain has TRBV7-2 and TRBJ2-7; no definite D call. The CDR3 is 12 residues long. The germline gives CDR1 SGHTA, CDR2 FQGNSA. The V and J ends lost 0 bases and 5 bases respectively, with 5 bases between them. Here the CDR3 reads CASSLASHEQYF. CDR3 nucleotides: TGTGCCAGCAGCTTAGCAAGCCACGAGCAGTACTTC.

The genes are TRBV28 and TRBJ1-1; D might be TRBD1 (6 bases). Germline V gives CDR1 MDHEN, CDR2 SYDVKM. The length of the CDR3 is 12 residues. V lost 4 bases and J lost 8, with 11 bases in between. The CDR3 DNA is TGTGCCAGCAGTTACGGACAGACAGAAGCTTTCTTT. The encoded protein is CASSYGQTEAFF.